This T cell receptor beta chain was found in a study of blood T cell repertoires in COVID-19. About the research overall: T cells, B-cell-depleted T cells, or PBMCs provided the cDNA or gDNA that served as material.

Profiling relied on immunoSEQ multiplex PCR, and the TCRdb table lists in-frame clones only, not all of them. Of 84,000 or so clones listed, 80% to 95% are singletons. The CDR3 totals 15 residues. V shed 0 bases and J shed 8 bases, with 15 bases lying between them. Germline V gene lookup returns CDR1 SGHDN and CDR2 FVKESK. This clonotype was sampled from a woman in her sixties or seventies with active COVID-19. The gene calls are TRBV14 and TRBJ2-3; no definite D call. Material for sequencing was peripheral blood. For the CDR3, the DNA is TGTGCCAGCAGCCAAGATCGTCCGGGTGTAGGTACGCAGTATTTT. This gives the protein CASSQDRPGVGTQYF.